This T cell receptor beta chain was sequenced for a study of blood T cell repertoires in COVID-19. This table comes from immunoSEQ multiplex PCR, and its TCRdb copy is limited to in-frame clones, with some not included. Among a few hundred thousand clones listed, approximately 83% were seen once. Germline loops: CDR1 MNHEY, CDR2 SVGAGI. Trimming cost V 6 bases and J 3 bases; bases outside gene matches: 5. CDR3 length: 15 residues. The TCR sequence derives from a woman in her twenties or thirties who had recovered from COVID-19. The V gene is TRBV6-5, the J gene TRBJ1-5; 10 nucleotides line up with TRBD1. The source material was PBMCs or T cells enriched from blood (not recorded which). CDR3 nucleotide sequence: TGTGCCAGCAGGAGGGACAGGGGCGACAATCAGCCCCAGCATTTT. Protein product: CASRRDRGDNQPQHF.